These T cell receptor beta chains were read from a single sample in a study of cytomegalovirus exposure and HLA in healthy donors. Measured with immunoSEQ multiplex PCR; TCRdb has only the in-frame clones, and not every one. The sample table sets out over 100,000 clones. Material for sequencing was PBMCs. The receptors stem from a man aged 30 to 45 in good health and CMV-seronegative. Both conserved end residues are part of each CDR3. The D gene is left open where the match is weak.

CDR3nt	CDR3aa	d_gene	v_gene	j_gene
TGTGCCATCAGTGAAGAAGGGGGCCTTCCCCTCGATCTTAGCTATGGCTACACCTTC	CAISEEGGLPLDLSYGYTF	TRBD1	TRBV10-3	TRBJ1-2
TGTGCCAGCAGTTCATCAGGGGGCGCAGGAAACACCATATATTTT	CASSSSGGAGNTIYF	TRBD1	TRBV6-5	TRBJ1-3
TGTGCCTTTAGTGGGGGAGGAATGAACACCGGGGAGCTGTTTTTT	CAFSGGGMNTGELFF	NA	TRBV6-1	TRBJ2-2
TGTGCCAGCAGCTTAAGGGGTGGTAGTCAGCCCCAGCATTTT	CASSLRGGSQPQHF	NA	TRBV5-5	TRBJ1-5
TGTGCCAGCAGCTCCTCCCCTGGAGGGGCCGGAAACACCATATATTTT	CASSSSPGGAGNTIYF	NA	TRBV7-9	TRBJ1-3
TGTGCCAGCAGCTCAGGGCACGGAGGGCGACCACAGCCCCAGCATTTT	CASSSGHGGRPQPQHF	NA	TRBV7-9	TRBJ1-5
TGTGCCAGCAGCCCGACAGGGGGAAATCAGCCCCAGCATTTT	CASSPTGGNQPQHF	TRBD1	TRBV7-9	TRBJ1-5
TGCGCCAGCAGCTCGATTGACCAGACAGCTAACTATGGCTACACCTTC	CASSSIDQTANYGYTF	NA	TRBV5-1	TRBJ1-2
TGTGCCATCAGTGCACAGGGATACTCTGGGGCCAACGTCCTGACTTTC	CAISAQGYSGANVLTF	NA	TRBV10-3	TRBJ2-6
TGTGCCAGCAGCTTGGGGGGGCTTAATGAAAAACTGTTTTTT	CASSLGGLNEKLFF	NA	TRBV5-6	TRBJ1-4
TGTGCCAGCAGCTGGGGACTGGGCTCCTCTTCACCCCTCCACTTT	CASSWGLGSSSPLHF	NA	TRBV5-5	TRBJ1-6
TGTGCCAGCAGTGAACCCGGGAAAGAGACCCAGTACTTC	CASSEPGKETQYF	NA	TRBV6-1	TRBJ2-5
TGTGCCAGCAGCTTGGGACAGGGGGGCACCATATATTTT	CASSLGQGGTIYF	TRBD1	TRBV5-4	TRBJ1-3
TGTGCCAGCAGCCCGGGACAGGGAGAGTTTGACGAAAAACTGTTTTTT	CASSPGQGEFDEKLFF	TRBD1	TRBV5-8	TRBJ1-4
TGTGCCAGCAGCTTAGGGTGGGTCAGGGATAATGAAAAACTGTTTTTT	CASSLGWVRDNEKLFF	NA	TRBV7-2	TRBJ1-4
TGTGCCAGTAGACGAGGGGGCCTCAATGAGCAGTTCTTC	CASRRGGLNEQFF	TRBD1	TRBV19	TRBJ2-1
TGTGCCAGCAGTTTCAGGGGGCAAACCTCGGGCGAGCAGTACTTC	CASSFRGQTSGEQYF	TRBD1	TRBV27	TRBJ2-7
TGTGCCAGCAGTTCCCCGGGACTAGGCTACAATGAGCAGTTCTTC	CASSSPGLGYNEQFF	TRBD2	TRBV27	TRBJ2-1
TGTGCCAGCTCACTAAGCTTACAAGAGACCCAGTACTTC	CASSLSLQETQYF	NA	TRBV18	TRBJ2-5
TGTGCCAGCAGTTACAGAGAAAGCAATCAGCCCCAGCATTTT	CASSYRESNQPQHF	NA	TRBV6-6	TRBJ1-5
TGTGCCAGCAGTGATGGAGGGTTGGGTGGCTACACCTTC	CASSDGGLGGYTF	NA	TRBV2	TRBJ1-2
TGTGCCAGCAGCAGAGGTAATGAGCAGTTCTTC	CASSRGNEQFF	NA	TRBV5-4	TRBJ2-1
TGCGCCAGCAGCTCGGTATCGCCTTCTGGGGCCAACGTCCTGACTTTC	CASSSVSPSGANVLTF	NA	TRBV5-1	TRBJ2-6
TGTGCCAGCAGCTTAGGTAGCGGGGGCGTCACCGGGGAGCTGTTTTTT	CASSLGSGGVTGELFF	TRBD2	TRBV5-4	TRBJ2-2
TGTGCCAGCAGCGTAGATTCGGGGGAGCAGTACTTC	CASSVDSGEQYF	NA	TRBV9	TRBJ2-7
TGTGCCAGCAGTGGACAGGGGTCATTCGCCAATGAGCAGTTCTTC	CASSGQGSFANEQFF	TRBD1	TRBV6-1	TRBJ2-1
TGTGCCAGCAGCTCGGACAATCTCTATGGCTACACCTTC	CASSSDNLYGYTF	NA	TRBV5-4	TRBJ1-2
TGTGCCAGTGGGCTGTATAGCACAGATACGCAGTATTTT	CASGLYSTDTQYF	NA	TRBV19	TRBJ2-3
TGTGCCAGTAGTATAATGCAGGGAGGAAAAGGAAAACTGTTTTTT	CASSIMQGGKGKLFF	NA	TRBV19	TRBJ1-4
TGTGCCACCAGCAGAGATCGGCCAGGGGGGCAGTACAATGAGCAGTTCTTC	CATSRDRPGGQYNEQFF	NA	TRBV15	TRBJ2-1
TGTGCCAGTAGTATAGATCGAGCGGGCTACACCTTC	CASSIDRAGYTF	NA	TRBV19	TRBJ1-2